The 18 T cell receptor beta chains below were found in one sample sequenced in a study of OX40 agonist ivuxolimab in advanced cancers. Library prep was done by the immunoSEQ multiplex PCR assay. Drawn from immuneACCESS, this table holds only the in-frame rearrangements with V and J called that TCRdb kept. Clones are partly lost; checked studies trace under half to an unresolved V gene and leave the rest unexplained. The sample table lists 90,000 to 100,000 clones, about 85% of them with a count of one. The leading ten clones occupy approximately 4.2% of the sample. The sample here was CD4+ or CD8+ T cells sorted from blood, taken in a trial of the OX40 agonist ivuxolimab. Source of these receptors: an adult with an advanced solid tumor such as melanoma, head and neck, liver or kidney cancer.

The chain is built from TRBV19 and TRBJ2-7; 11 bases fit TRBD2. Germline CDR1 LNHDA, CDR2 SQIVND (reference sequence). The CDR3 consists of 16 residues. V was pared by 5 bases and J by 3 bases, with 9 bases of the junction left unmatched. CDR3: CASSPEGLADYYEQYF. In DNA, the CDR3 is TGTGCCAGTAGTCCAGAGGGACTAGCGGACTACTACGAGCAGTACTTC.

This sequence joins TRBV27 and TRBJ2-7, with D tentatively TRBD1 (6 bases). The CDR3 extends over 16 amino acids. Germline V gene data show CDR1 as MNHEY and CDR2 as SMNVEV (reference sequence). Deletions cut 2 bases from V and 4 bases from J, with 18 bases between. CDR3 in amino acids: CASSLTGGLPAYEQYF. CDR3 DNA sequence: TGTGCCAGCAGTTTAACTGGGGGCCTACCGGCTTACGAGCAGTACTTC.

The J gene is TRBJ2-5, the V gene TRBV7-9, with TRBD2 as a possible D gene (6 bases). Trimming stripped 1 base from V and 9 bases from J, with 18 bases between. The germline gives CDR1 SEHNR, CDR2 FQNEAQ (reference sequence). There are 15 residues in the CDR3. The CDR3, as DNA: TGTGCCAGCAGCTTAGTAAGCGTTACTACGGGGGCCCAGTACTTC. Translation: CASSLVSVTTGAQYF.

The sample holds one count of this clone. The DNA of the CDR3 is TGTGCCAGCAGTGGGGACAGCTCTGGGGCCAACGTCCTGACTTTC. Translation: CASSGDSSGANVLTF. The chain has TRBV6-1 and TRBJ2-6, with TRBD1 identical over 7 bases. The CDR3 runs 15 residues. Germline lookup yields CDR1 MNHNS and CDR2 SASEGT. Trimming removed 4 bases from V and 0 bases from J; junction bases left unmatched: 0.

This clone was seen once. The V call is TRBV6-5, the J call TRBJ2-5; possibly TRBD2 for D (6 bases). Trimming took 5 bases from V and 2 from J, leaving 15 bases between them. The CDR3 totals 15 residues. In germline, CDR1 is MNHEY, CDR2 SVGAGI. The CDR3 DNA follows: TGTGCCAGCAGTGCATTGGGCGGACTACAAGAGACCCAGTACTTC. It is translated as CASSALGGLQETQYF.

The chain couples TRBV7-3 to TRBJ2-3; 10 bases line up with TRBD2. This CDR3 region has 16 residues. Germline trimming cut 5 bases from V and 4 bases from J; bases unmatched to any gene: 9. Germline V gene lookup returns CDR1 SGHTA and CDR2 FQGTGA. CDR3 in amino acids: CASSPDTSGIADTQYF. In DNA, the CDR3 is TGTGCCAGCAGCCCCGATACTAGCGGGATAGCAGATACGCAGTATTTT.

CDR3 bases: TGTGCCAGCAGCAAATTCAACGGAGACTACAATGAGCAGTTCTTC. Its protein is CASSKFNGDYNEQFF. The V gene is TRBV21-1, the J gene TRBJ2-1; TRBD2, the D gene given by the table, was not confirmed from the DNA. TRBV21-1 has pseudogene status. CDR3 length equals 15 residues.

The sample holds one count of this clone. The gene calls are TRBV11-2 and TRBJ1-2; tentatively, D is TRBD1 (6 bases). Germline CDR1 is SGHAT and CDR2 is FQNNGV. V was trimmed by 1 base and J by 5 bases, leaving 11 bases between them. CDR3 size: 14 residues. The CDR3 nucleotides read TGTGCCAGCAGCTTAGCAGGGGCAGGGTATGGCTACACCTTC. Translated, it gives CASSLAGAGYGYTF. Filled out from reference TRBV11-2 and TRBJ1-2, the complete variable domain reads EAGVAQSPRYKIIEKRQSVAFWCNPISGHATLYWYQQILGQGPKLLIQFQNNGVVDDSQLPKDRFSAERLKGVDSTLKIQPAKLEDSAVYLCASSLAGAGYGYTFGSGTRLTVV.

The chain has TRBV11-3 and TRBJ2-1; TRBD1 aligns across 7 bases. The germline CDR1 and CDR2 sequences are SGHNT and YENEEA. The CDR3 totals 17 residues. Trimming cost V 5 bases and J 2 bases; bases outside gene matches: 12. The CDR3 sequence is CASSLTGQSLTYNEQFF. The CDR3 DNA reads TGTGCCAGCAGCCTCACGGGACAGTCCCTTACCTACAATGAGCAGTTCTTC.

The chain recombines TRBV7-3 with TRBJ2-5, with 8 bases lining up with TRBD1. The V segment lost 5 bases and the J segment 7 bases; nucleotides outside the gene matches: 9. The CDR3 runs 14 residues. In germline, CDR1 is SGHTA, CDR2 FQGTGA. CDR3 loop: CASSLGTGSWTQYF. As DNA, the CDR3 is TGTGCCAGCAGCCTGGGGACAGGCTCATGGACCCAGTACTTC. Complete variable domain (other parts from reference TRBV7-3 and TRBJ2-5): GAGVSQTPSNKVTEKGKYVELRCDPISGHTALYWYRQSLGQGPEFLIYFQGTGAADDSGLPNDRFFAVRPEGSVSTLKIQRTERGDSAVYLCASSLGTGSWTQYFGPGTRLLVL.

The V gene is TRBV12-1, the J gene TRBJ2-3; the table's D call of TRBD2 was not tested on the DNA. TRBV12-1 is a pseudogene. The CDR3 has 17 residues. CDR3 sequence (DNA): TGTGCCAGCAGCTTTGAAGAGACTAGCGGGATGTTAGATACGCAGTATTTT. Its translation is CASSFEETSGMLDTQYF.

This sequence joins TRBV28 and TRBJ2-1; D could derive from TRBD1 or TRBD2 (5 bases each). Germline assignment: CDR1 MDHEN and CDR2 SYDVKM. The CDR3 sequence is 15 residues long. V lost 6 bases to trimming and J lost 8 bases, with 20 bases between them. The DNA of the CDR3 is TGTGCCAGCAGAAAAACCGGGGCTAGACCCCATGAGCAGTTCTTC. Encoded protein: CASRKTGARPHEQFF.

This clone has more than one count but fewer than ten. The rearrangement links TRBV28 to TRBJ2-5, with D tentatively TRBD1 (5 bases). Germline-derived CDR1 and CDR2 are MDHEN and SYDVKM. This CDR3 is built from 14 residues. Trimming took 8 bases from V and 4 from J, leaving 17 bases between them. The CDR3 DNA follows: TGTGCCAGCTCCAATCGACAGCTATTAGAGACCCAGTACTTC. Translation: CASSNRQLLETQYF.

The chain has TRBV7-9 and TRBJ2-5; the D gene could be TRBD1 or TRBD2 (6 bases each). Germline CDR1 SEHNR, CDR2 FQNEAQ (reference sequence). Trimming took 6 bases from V and 5 from J, leaving 22 bases between them. CDR3 length: 16 residues. Written as DNA, the CDR3 is TGTGCCAGCAGTTTACCAGGTGCCATAGGGGGGGAGACCCAGTACTTC. As protein: CASSLPGAIGGETQYF. The complete variable domain, with remaining parts taken from reference TRBV7-9 and TRBJ2-5, reads DTGVSQNPRHKITKRGQNVTFRCDPISEHNRLYWYRQTLGQGPEFLTYFQNEAQLEKSRLLSDRFSAERPKGSFSTLEIQRTEQGDSAMYLCASSLPGAIGGETQYFGPGTRLLVL.

The gene calls are TRBV5-1 and TRBJ2-7, with 11 bases matching TRBD1. With 4 bases clipped from V and 0 bases from J, the junction kept 6 bases outside the gene matches. CDR3 length equals 16 residues. Per the germline V gene, CDR1 is SGHRS and CDR2 is YFSETQ. CDR3 DNA: TGCGCCAGCAGCACCCGGACAGGGGGCGTCTCCTACGAGCAGTACTTC. This encodes CASSTRTGGVSYEQYF.

This rearrangement joins TRBV18 to TRBJ2-1, with TRBD2 matching 9 bases. Losses at the gene ends were 1 base for V and 2 bases for J; bases not matched to a gene: 3. The CDR3 extends over 16 amino acids. CDR1 is KGHSH, CDR2 LQKENI, per germline. This CDR3 is CASSPLASGTYNEQFF. The CDR3 DNA sequence: TGTGCCAGCTCACCACTGGCTAGCGGGACCTACAATGAGCAGTTCTTC.

V and J are TRBV28 and TRBJ2-7; 8 positions agree with TRBD1. There are 13 residues in the CDR3. V dropped 6 bases and J dropped 4; count of bases not matched to a gene: 5. Looked up from germline, CDR1 is MDHEN and CDR2 is SYDVKM. The CDR3: CASRRQGLYEQYF. CDR3 nucleotides: TGTGCCAGCAGGCGACAGGGGCTGTACGAGCAGTACTTC.

This chain uses TRBV5-1 with TRBJ2-6, with a tentative D call TRBD1 (6 bases). V lost 1 base and J 4 bases, leaving 15 bases between the germline ends. CDR3 size: 17 residues. Germline CDR1 SGHRS, CDR2 YFSETQ. CDR3 DNA: TGCGCCAGCAGCTTGCAGGAACTGGGGGCCGGGGCCAACGTCCTGACTTTC. Translated: CASSLQELGAGANVLTF.